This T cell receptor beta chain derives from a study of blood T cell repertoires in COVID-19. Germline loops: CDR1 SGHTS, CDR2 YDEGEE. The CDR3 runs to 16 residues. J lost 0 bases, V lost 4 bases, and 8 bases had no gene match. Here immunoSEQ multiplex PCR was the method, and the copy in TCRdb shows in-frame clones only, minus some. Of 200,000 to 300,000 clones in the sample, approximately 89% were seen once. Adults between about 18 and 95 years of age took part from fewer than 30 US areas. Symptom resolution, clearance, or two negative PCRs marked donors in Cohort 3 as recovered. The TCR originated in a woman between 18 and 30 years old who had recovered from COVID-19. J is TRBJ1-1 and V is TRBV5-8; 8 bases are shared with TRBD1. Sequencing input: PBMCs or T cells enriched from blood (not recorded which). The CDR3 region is CASSILQGGMNTEAFF. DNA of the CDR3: TGTGCCAGCAGCATACTACAGGGGGGGATGAACACTGAAGCTTTCTTT.